This TCR beta chain was captured in a study of post-analysis software for immune sequencing data. Included in the TCR beta cDNA libraries were unique molecular identifiers. TCRdb reprocessed the PCR reads with MiXCR, giving one entry per CDR3 protein. The table has a few hundred thousand distinct CDR3 sequences, less than 40% seen once. The CDR3 consists of 16 residues. V lost 7 bases, J lost 0 bases, and 17 bases lay in between. A note on this clonotype: The antigen is not known.

Overall study findings and caveats: In patients, TRBV5-6, TRBV5-1 and TRBV20-1 belonged to four or five TRBV segments found more frequently than in controls. Samples from a shared batch, those prepared together, strongly co-clustered by F measure.

The sequence came from a girl between 10 and 17 years old with multiple sclerosis. This chain links TRBV12-3 or TRBV12-4 with TRBJ2-3; a weak D match, TRBD1 (5 bases). The sample consisted of blood. This CDR3 reads CASTLWGGVSTDTQYF. As DNA, the CDR3 is TGTGCCAGCACCCTTTGGGGCGGAGTGAGCACAGATACGCAGTATTTT.